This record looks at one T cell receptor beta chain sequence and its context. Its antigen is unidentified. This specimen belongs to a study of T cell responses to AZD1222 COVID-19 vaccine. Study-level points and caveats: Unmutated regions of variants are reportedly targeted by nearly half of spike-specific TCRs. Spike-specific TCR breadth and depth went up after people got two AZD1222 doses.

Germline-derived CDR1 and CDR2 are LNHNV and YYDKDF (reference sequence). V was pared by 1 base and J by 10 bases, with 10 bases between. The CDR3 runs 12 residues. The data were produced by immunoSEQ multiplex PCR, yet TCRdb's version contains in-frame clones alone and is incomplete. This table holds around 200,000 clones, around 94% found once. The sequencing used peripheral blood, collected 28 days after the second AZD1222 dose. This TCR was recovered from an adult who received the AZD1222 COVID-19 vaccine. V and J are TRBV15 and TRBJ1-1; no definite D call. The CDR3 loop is CATSRAGGAAFF. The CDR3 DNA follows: TGTGCCACCAGCAGAGCGGGTGGTGCAGCTTTCTTT.